These 24 T cell receptor beta chains were sequenced from one sample in a study of breast tumors, draining lymph nodes, adjacent tissues. Axillary draining lymph nodes of breast cancer patients supplied the node samples. Using its own MiXCR run on the multiplex PCR reads, TCRdb lists one record per CDR3 protein. Of 90,000 to 120,000 distinct CDR3 sequences listed, 21% are singletons. Sequencing was performed on axillary lymph node tissue. Every receptor here comes from a female donor with breast cancer. Some clones in this sample may be carry-over from other donors' samples.

Many counts were recorded for this clonotype. The chain links TRBV7-9 to TRBJ2-7, with D possibly being TRBD1 (6 bases). CDR3 size: 15 residues. V lost 5 bases and J lost 3, with 17 bases in between. Germline V gene sequence: CDR1 SEHNR, CDR2 FQNEAQ (reference sequence). CDR3 loop: CASSRNRDAHYEQYF. CDR3 coding DNA: TGTGCCAGCAGCCGTAACAGGGATGCTCACTACGAGCAGTACTTC.

This clonotype was counted ten times or more. The chain couples TRBV29-1 to TRBJ1-2; 10 bases are shared with TRBD1. Per germline, CDR1 SQVTM and CDR2 ANQGSEA. The trim removed 3 bases at V and 1 base at J, leaving 5 bases unmatched. The CDR3 length is 15 residues. CDR3: CSVDGGQGFNYGYTF. CDR3 nucleotides: TGCAGCGTTGATGGGGGACAGGGGTTTAACTATGGCTACACCTTC. Supplemented by reference TRBV29-1 and TRBJ1-2, the full variable domain reads SAVISQKPSRDICQRGTSLTIQCQVDSQVTMMFWYRQQPGQSLTLIATANQGSEATYESGFVIDKFPISRPNLTFSTLTVSNMSPEDSSIYLCSVDGGQGFNYGYTFGSGTRLTVV.

The chain carries TRBV18 and TRBJ2-1; 10 bases align to TRBD2. The CDR3 is made up of 15 amino acids. After removal of 4 bases from V and 6 bases from J, the junction contained 6 bases not matched to a gene. Germline V gene lookup returns CDR1 KGHSH and CDR2 LQKENI. For the CDR3, the DNA is TGTGCCAGCTCACAAGGCAGCGGGAGGGGCAATGAGCAGTTCTTC. This translates into CASSQGSGRGNEQFF.

This clonotype was counted at least ten times. The V and J genes are TRBV29-1 and TRBJ1-5; D is perhaps TRBD1 (6 bases). CDR3 size: 13 residues. The V gene's germline CDR1 is SQVTM and CDR2 ANQGSEA. The ends were cut back, 3 bases at V and 0 bases at J, with 6 bases in the middle. This chain's CDR3 is CSVEGASNQPQHF. The DNA of the CDR3 is TGCAGCGTTGAGGGGGCTAGCAATCAGCCCCAGCATTTT.

In this sample, this clonotype turned up many times. V gene TRBV20-1 combines with J gene TRBJ2-3; D may be TRBD1 (5 bases). Looked up from germline, CDR1 is DFQATT and CDR2 is SNEGSKA (reference sequence). V lost 5 bases to trimming and J lost 2 bases, with 29 bases between them. This CDR3 is 19 amino acids long. CDR3 residues: CSAPPGSKNRQPNTDTQYF. The CDR3 DNA reads as TGCAGTGCTCCCCCTGGAAGCAAAAACCGACAGCCCAACACAGATACGCAGTATTTT.

This clonotype appeared many times. J is TRBJ2-1 and V is TRBV19; the D is unclear. This CDR3 has 14 amino acids. CDR1 is LNHDA and CDR2 is SQIVND in the germline V gene (reference sequence). Trimming shortened V by 3 bases and J by 4 bases, and 10 bases separated the two germline ends. The CDR3 loop reads CASSIWTGYNEQFF. CDR3 coding DNA: TGTGCCAGTAGTATCTGGACCGGGTACAATGAGCAGTTCTTC.

This clonotype showed up just a few times. The chain recombines TRBV19 with TRBJ1-2, with unresolved D. Trimming cost V 5 bases and J 0 bases, with 13 bases left between them. The germline V gene encodes CDR1 LNHDA and CDR2 SQIVND (reference sequence). The CDR3 is 15 amino acids. The CDR3 DNA reads as TGTGCCAGTAGTCTTTCTGCGAAATCTAACTATGGCTACACCTTC. This codes for CASSLSAKSNYGYTF.

This clonotype has only a few counts. This may come from a read error, since a much larger clone is one base off. The chain recombines TRBV11-2 with TRBJ2-2; D unclear. CDR3 length: 15 residues. Germline V gives CDR1 SGHAT, CDR2 FQNNGV. The ends were cut back, 11 bases at V and 0 bases at J, with 16 bases in the middle. CDR3: CAGTTRTANTGELFF. The CDR3 region has the DNA TGTGCCGGCACCACGCGAACAGCGAACACCGGGGAGCTGTTTTTT.

This clonotype was observed at least ten times. The genes are TRBV13 and TRBJ2-7, with 7 bases identical to TRBD2. CDR3 size: 14 residues. Germline loops: CDR1 PRHDT, CDR2 FYEKMQ (reference sequence). With 7 bases clipped from V and 0 bases from J, the junction kept 6 bases outside the gene matches. Written as DNA, the CDR3 is TGTGCCAGCACCGTCGGGACTAACTCCTACGAGCAGTACTTC. Translated: CASTVGTNSYEQYF.

A note on this clonotype: This likely comes from a read error, as the CDR3 has no conserved phenylalanine or tryptophan at its end. The V gene is TRBV5-1, the J gene TRBJ1-1, with D unresolved. There are 14 residues in the CDR3. V dropped 0 bases and J dropped 2 bases, with 8 bases sitting between them. The V gene's germline CDR1 is SGHRS and CDR2 YFSETQ. CDR3 sequence reads: CASSLAQINTEAFL. CDR3 sequence (DNA): TGCGCCAGCAGCTTGGCCCAGATTAACACTGAAGCTTTCCTT.

The rearrangement joins TRBV6-6 to TRBJ2-1, with 13 bases aligning to TRBD2. Germline V lookup: CDR1 MNHNY, CDR2 SVGAGI (reference sequence). The CDR3 is made up of 15 amino acids. The J segment lost 7 bases and the V segment lost 2 bases, leaving 2 bases of the junction unmatched. CDR3 DNA: TGTGCCAGCAGTTACGGGACTAGCGGGGAAAATGAGCAGTTCTTC. Its protein product is CASSYGTSGENEQFF.

The table lists this clonotype with many counts. This rearrangement joins TRBV6-1 to TRBJ1-2, with 11 bases that match TRBD1. The CDR3 length is 16 residues. With V trimmed by 3 bases and J by 8 bases, 11 bases remained unmatched. Germline-derived CDR1 and CDR2 are MNHNS and SASEGT. CDR3 amino acids: CASSEGYTDRGLGYTF. In DNA, the CDR3 is TGTGCCAGCAGTGAGGGGTACACGGACAGGGGGCTAGGCTACACCTTC.

This clonotype was observed many times. The chain uses TRBV12-3 or TRBV12-4 and TRBJ2-1; D remains unclear. The ends were cut back, 6 bases at V and 7 bases at J, with 19 bases in the middle. The CDR3 contains 15 residues. In nucleotides, the CDR3 is TGTGCCAGCAGAGCGCCCCCGCCTCGAGGAAATGAGCAGTTCTTC. Translating gives CASRAPPPRGNEQFF.

This clonotype was detected ten times or more. V is TRBV10-3 and J is TRBJ2-2; 8 nucleotides align to TRBD1. The CDR3 covers 15 residues. Germline CDR1 and CDR2: ENHRY and SYGVKD. The DNA of the CDR3 is TGTCCGCAACATGCCCCCAGGGGGCATACCGGGGAGCTGTTTTTT. Its translation: CPQHAPRGHTGELFF.

This clonotype was seen repeatedly, ten times or more. The chain employs TRBV15 and TRBJ2-7; TRBD1 aligns across 9 bases. V shed 3 bases and J 3 bases; nucleotides not matched to a gene: 9. The CDR3 is 16 residues long. Germline V CDR1 and CDR2: LNHNV, YYDKDF (reference sequence). CDR3 residues: CATSRGTGYSRYEQYF. CDR3 DNA sequence: TGTGCCACCAGCAGGGGGACAGGGTATTCCCGCTACGAGCAGTACTTC. Full variable domain (rest looked up from reference TRBV15 and TRBJ2-7): DAMVIQNPRYQVTQFGKPVTLSCSQTLNHNVMYWYQQKSSQAPKLLFHYYDKDFNNEADTPDNFQSRRPNTSFCFLDIRSPGLGDTAMYLCATSRGTGYSRYEQYFGPGTRLTVT.

The J gene is TRBJ1-1, the V gene TRBV4-1; 7 bases are shared with TRBD1. The V gene's germline CDR1 is MGHRA and CDR2 YSYEKL. This CDR3 comprises 15 residues. Unmatched junction bases numbered 6, after V lost 0 bases and J lost 5 bases. CDR3 protein: CASSQEPSGGTEAFF. The DNA of the CDR3 is TGCGCCAGCAGCCAAGAACCGTCAGGGGGAACTGAAGCTTTCTTT.

This clonotype was counted many times. The rearrangement uses TRBV20-1 and TRBJ2-1, with 8 bases lining up with TRBD2. Trimming removed 2 bases from V and 10 bases from J; junction bases left unmatched: 10. This CDR3 spans 14 amino acids. Germline V gene lookup returns CDR1 DFQATT and CDR2 SNEGSKA (reference sequence). The CDR3 loop reads CSARSYREGGEQFF. In DNA form, the CDR3 reads TGCAGTGCTAGATCATACCGGGAGGGCGGAGAGCAGTTCTTC.

This clonotype was seen only once. An end of the junction differs from the germline gene, which may be a read error. The chain is built from TRBV12-3 or TRBV12-4 and TRBJ2-2; D is possibly TRBD2 (6 bases). The CDR3 covers 13 residues. The DNA of the CDR3 is TGTGCCAGCAGTCCCTTTTTGGGCGGGGAGCCGTTTTTT. This gives the protein CASSPFLGGEPFF.

A few counts support this clonotype. The chain couples TRBV27 to TRBJ1-2, with 11 bases that match TRBD1. Germline assignment: CDR1 MNHEY and CDR2 SMNVEV (reference sequence). After removal of 8 bases from V and 4 bases from J, the junction contained 6 bases not matched to a gene. The CDR3 loop spans 14 amino acids. CDR3 DNA sequence: TGTGCCAGCCGAAGGACAGGGGGCGGCTATGGCTACACCTTC. Protein sequence: CASRRTGGGYGYTF.

By proportion, this clonotype is medium-sized. The chain recombines TRBV6-2 or TRBV6-3 with TRBJ1-6, with 7 nucleotides matching TRBD1. This CDR3 contains 15 residues. Per the germline V gene, CDR1 is MNHEY and CDR2 is SVGEGT. V shed 4 bases, J shed 5 bases, and the junction held 5 bases outside the gene matches. The CDR3 DNA reads as TGTGCCAGCAGTTCGGGACAGAGCAATAATTCACCCCTCCACTTT. Amino acid sequence: CASSSGQSNNSPLHF.

This clonotype was seen at least ten times. The chain employs TRBV18 and TRBJ2-5; D unresolved. CDR1 and CDR2 (germline): KGHSH, LQKENI. The CDR3 is made up of 14 amino acids. The V end lost 0 bases, the J end lost 4 bases, and 9 bases lay between the germline ends. CDR3 bases: TGTGCCAGCTCACCACCGGCTAGGCGAGAGACCCAGTACTTC. This translates into CASSPPARRETQYF.

This clonotype was found once. This clone may be a read error of a much larger clone one base away. This chain joins TRBV7-3 and TRBJ2-2; 10 nucleotides agree with TRBD2. Looked up from germline, CDR1 is SGHTA and CDR2 is FQGTGA. V dropped 6 bases and J dropped 5; count of bases not matched to a gene: 9. There are 16 residues in the CDR3. The CDR3 DNA reads as TGTGCCAGCAGTCATATAGCGGGGGGAGTGACCGGGGAGCTGTTTTTT. Translated, it gives CASSHIAGGVTGELFF.

There are many counts of this clonotype. The V and J genes are TRBV5-1 and TRBJ2-5; tentatively, D is TRBD2 (6 bases). V shed 3 bases and J shed 5 bases, with 14 bases lying between them. The germline CDR1 and CDR2 sequences are SGHRS and YFSETQ. The CDR3 consists of 14 residues. CDR3 nucleotides: TGCGCCAGCAGCTCCACGGGGGTCGGGGAGACCCAGTACTTC. It translates to CASSSTGVGETQYF.

This clonotype has a count of ten or more. This chain uses TRBV5-5 with TRBJ1-5; weak D call: TRBD1 (6 bases). Trimming stripped 0 bases from V and 7 bases from J, with 14 bases between. CDR1 and CDR2 (germline): SGHKS, YYEKEE (reference sequence). The CDR3 has 15 amino acids. The CDR3 DNA is TGTGCCAGCAGCTTGGTTTACAGGGTCGGACAGCCCCAGCATTTT. Amino acids: CASSLVYRVGQPQHF.